This is a list of T cell receptor beta chains from one sample in a study of blood T cell repertoires in COVID-19. The data were produced by immunoSEQ multiplex PCR, yet TCRdb's version contains in-frame clones alone and is incomplete. The table lists some 140,000 clones, approximately 89% of them singletons. Sequences were obtained from peripheral blood. These receptors were taken from a human donor in a cohort sampled during active COVID-19. The CDR3 runs from the conserved cysteine through the conserved F or W. The order of the fields is D gene, clone size, J gene, V gene, CDR3 DNA, CDR3 protein. The D gene is left open where the match is weak. The size entry is marked missing in some rows and otherwise reads once, few, many or a size class.

D: TRBD1; size: once; J: TRBJ1-2; V: TRBV7-9; DNA: TGTGCCAGCAGCTTGTATGGACAGGGCGTCGACGGCTACACCTTC; CDR3: CASSLYGQGVDGYTF
D: TRBD2; size: .; J: TRBJ2-1; V: TRBV4-3; DNA: TGCGCCAGCAGCCCCACCCGCGGGGGGGCTGAGCAGTTCTTC; CDR3: CASSPTRGGAEQFF
D: .; size: .; J: TRBJ2-3; V: TRBV19; DNA: TGTGCCAGTAGTATAAGTCCAGGGGTAGATACGCAGTATTTT; CDR3: CASSISPGVDTQYF
D: TRBD1; size: .; J: TRBJ2-2; V: TRBV10-3; DNA: TGTGCCATCAGTCGGGACAGGGTTAACACCGGGGAGCTGTTTTTT; CDR3: CAISRDRVNTGELFF
D: TRBD2; size: .; J: TRBJ2-1; V: TRBV18; DNA: TGTGCCAGCTCACCTTTGGCGGGAGGGTCGGGCAATGAGCAGTTCTTC; CDR3: CASSPLAGGSGNEQFF
D: .; size: .; J: TRBJ1-5; V: TRBV7-2; DNA: TGTGCCAGCAGCCCCACTAGGGCCGGGAGCAATCAGCCCCAGCATTTT; CDR3: CASSPTRAGSNQPQHF
D: .; size: .; J: TRBJ1-2; V: TRBV5-4; DNA: TGTGCCAGCAGCTTGGGGGCAGGGTACGACTATGGCTACACCTTC; CDR3: CASSLGAGYDYGYTF
D: TRBD2; size: .; J: TRBJ2-2; V: TRBV19; DNA: TGTGCCAGTAGGGAGCGGGGTGCGAACACCGGGGAGCTGTTTTTT; CDR3: CASRERGANTGELFF
D: .; size: .; J: TRBJ2-2; V: TRBV19; DNA: TGTGCCAGTAGTATATTGGCGGGACTCAACACCGGGGAGCTGTTTTTT; CDR3: CASSILAGLNTGELFF
D: TRBD1; size: .; J: TRBJ1-2; V: TRBV25-1; DNA: TGTGCCAGCAGTGGGACAGGGAACTATGGCTACACCTTC; CDR3: CASSGTGNYGYTF
D: .; size: .; J: TRBJ2-5; V: TRBV6-5; DNA: TGTGCCAGCAGTTACTCGATAGCGGACCAAGAGACCCAGTACTTC; CDR3: CASSYSIADQETQYF
D: TRBD2; size: few; J: TRBJ2-3; V: TRBV3-1/TRBV3-2; DNA: TGTGCCAGCAGCGCGGGACTAGCGGGGGGTACAGATACGCAGTATTTT; CDR3: CASSAGLAGGTDTQYF
D: TRBD2; size: .; J: TRBJ2-1; V: TRBV5-4; DNA: TGTGCCAGCAGCCCCCCGGGACTAGCGGACAATGAGCAGTTCTTC; CDR3: CASSPPGLADNEQFF
D: .; size: few; J: TRBJ2-7; V: TRBV9; DNA: TGTGCCAGCAGCGTAGGCCTAGGACTCGGCTCCTACGAGCAGTACTTC; CDR3: CASSVGLGLGSYEQYF
D: TRBD1; size: .; J: TRBJ2-3; V: TRBV3-1/TRBV3-2; DNA: TGTGCCAGCAGCCAAGAAGGGACAGGCCGTCCTAGCACAGATACGCAGTATTTT; CDR3: CASSQEGTGRPSTDTQYF
D: .; size: few; J: TRBJ1-2; V: TRBV4-1; DNA: TGCGCCAGCAAGGGCGGGGTAGGCTACACCTTC; CDR3: CASKGGVGYTF
D: TRBD1; size: .; J: TRBJ1-2; V: TRBV19; DNA: TGTGCCAGTAGTATAGGAACAGGGGACTATGGCTACACCTTC; CDR3: CASSIGTGDYGYTF
D: .; size: .; J: TRBJ2-3; V: TRBV7-9; DNA: TGTGCCAGCAGCCCGTGGGACTTCACAGATACGCAGTATTTT; CDR3: CASSPWDFTDTQYF
D: .; size: .; J: TRBJ2-1; V: TRBV19; DNA: TGTGCCAGTAGTATCTTCGGGGGACGCTCCTACAATGAGCAGTTCTTC; CDR3: CASSIFGGRSYNEQFF
D: .; size: .; J: TRBJ2-5; V: TRBV7-2; DNA: TGTGCCAGCAGCTTAGCGCTGGCGGGCCAAGAGACCCAGTACTTC; CDR3: CASSLALAGQETQYF
D: TRBD1; size: .; J: TRBJ2-7; V: TRBV2; DNA: TGTGCCAGCAGGTTGGACAGGGGGTACGAGCAGTACTTC; CDR3: CASRLDRGYEQYF
D: TRBD2; size: .; J: TRBJ2-3; V: TRBV24-1; DNA: TGTGCCACCGCGCAGCGGGAGGGTACAGATACGCAGTATTTT; CDR3: CATAQREGTDTQYF
D: TRBD2; size: .; J: TRBJ2-7; V: TRBV19; DNA: TGTGCCAGTAGCCTAAGCGGGGGGAGAGGTGATCGCGAGCAGTACTTC; CDR3: CASSLSGGRGDREQYF
D: .; size: .; J: TRBJ1-4; V: TRBV5-5; DNA: TGTGCCAGCAGCTCGGGACTCCCTAATGAAAAACTGTTTTTT; CDR3: CASSSGLPNEKLFF
D: .; size: .; J: TRBJ1-5; V: TRBV28; DNA: TGTGCCAGCACCCGCGGAGGGAGGAATCAGCCCCAGCATTTT; CDR3: CASTRGGRNQPQHF
D: TRBD2; size: .; J: TRBJ2-5; V: TRBV7-7; DNA: TGTGCCAGCAGCTCACTAGCGGGAGGGTTAGAGACCCAGTACTTC; CDR3: CASSSLAGGLETQYF
D: TRBD1; size: .; J: TRBJ2-7; V: TRBV6-2/TRBV6-3; DNA: TGTGCCAGCAGCAGGACAGGGGGCTTAGGCGAGCAGTACTTC; CDR3: CASSRTGGLGEQYF
D: .; size: .; J: TRBJ1-6; V: TRBV27; DNA: TGTGCCAGCAAAGAAAATGACAGGTCAAATTCACCCCTCCACTTT; CDR3: CASKENDRSNSPLHF
D: .; size: .; J: TRBJ1-5; V: TRBV30; DNA: TGTGCCTGGAGTGGAGGCTATAGCAATCAGCCCCAGCATTTT; CDR3: CAWSGGYSNQPQHF
D: .; size: .; J: TRBJ2-2; V: TRBV18; DNA: TGTGCCAGCTCACCACAGGGGACCGGGGAGCTGTTTTTT; CDR3: CASSPQGTGELFF
D: TRBD2; size: .; J: TRBJ2-5; V: TRBV5-4; DNA: TGTGCCAGCAGCTCCATAGCGGGAGGTATTCAAGAGACCCAGTACTTC; CDR3: CASSSIAGGIQETQYF
D: .; size: few; J: TRBJ1-1; V: TRBV20-1; DNA: TGCAGTGCTAGTGGACAGACTTTTGAAGCTTTCTTT; CDR3: CSASGQTFEAFF
D: TRBD2; size: .; J: TRBJ2-4; V: TRBV3-1/TRBV3-2; DNA: TGTGCCAGCAGCCGGAGCGGGGGGGCCAAAAACATTCAGTACTTC; CDR3: CASSRSGGAKNIQYF
D: .; size: .; J: TRBJ1-1; V: TRBV7-2; DNA: TGTGCCAGCAAACGAAGGGAGACAGGAAGGACTGAAGCTTTCTTT; CDR3: CASKRRETGRTEAFF
D: TRBD1; size: .; J: TRBJ2-2; V: TRBV19; DNA: TGTGCCAGTAGCAGGACAGGGCTTAGTGCCGGGGAGCTGTTTTTT; CDR3: CASSRTGLSAGELFF
D: .; size: .; J: TRBJ2-3; V: TRBV9; DNA: TGTGCCAGCAGCGTAGAGAGCTATTCGGATACGCAGTATTTT; CDR3: CASSVESYSDTQYF
D: TRBD1; size: .; J: TRBJ2-1; V: TRBV9; DNA: TGTGCCAGCAGCGTAGGGACAGGGACCTACAATGAGCAGTTCTTC; CDR3: CASSVGTGTYNEQFF
D: .; size: .; J: TRBJ1-1; V: TRBV19; DNA: TGTGCCAGTAGCCGGTGGGGGGGCACTGAAGCTTTCTTT; CDR3: CASSRWGGTEAFF
D: .; size: .; J: TRBJ1-1; V: TRBV3-1/TRBV3-2; DNA: TGTGCCAGCAGCCGCCAGGGTGCTGAAGCTTTCTTT; CDR3: CASSRQGAEAFF
D: .; size: few; J: TRBJ1-3; V: TRBV6-5; DNA: TGTGCCAGCAGTTATGGGAGGGCTGGCGGAAACACCATATATTTT; CDR3: CASSYGRAGGNTIYF
D: TRBD1; size: .; J: TRBJ1-5; V: TRBV5-1; DNA: TGCGCCAGCAGCACAGGGACAGGCAATCAGCCCCAGCATTTT; CDR3: CASSTGTGNQPQHF
D: .; size: .; J: TRBJ1-5; V: TRBV6-2/TRBV6-3; DNA: TGTGCCAGCAGCCGAAGACAGCCCAATCAGCCCCAGCATTTT; CDR3: CASSRRQPNQPQHF
D: .; size: .; J: TRBJ2-3; V: TRBV4-3; DNA: TGCGCCAGCAGCCAAGAGCAGGGCTATACGCAGTATTTT; CDR3: CASSQEQGYTQYF
D: .; size: few; J: TRBJ1-1; V: TRBV13; DNA: TGTGCCAGCAGCTTATATCGAGTCTCGCGGTGGGACACTGAAGCTTTCTTT; CDR3: CASSLYRVSRWDTEAFF
D: .; size: once; J: TRBJ1-3; V: TRBV29-1; DNA: TGCAGCGTGGGACAAGGTGGAAACACCATATATTTT; CDR3: CSVGQGGNTIYF
D: .; size: .; J: TRBJ1-5; V: TRBV3-1/TRBV3-2; DNA: TGTGCCAGCAGCCTCGGGGAGAGCAATCAGCCCCAGCATTTT; CDR3: CASSLGESNQPQHF
D: .; size: .; J: TRBJ1-3; V: TRBV25-1; DNA: TGTGCCAGCACTGACTCCAACACCATATATTTT; CDR3: CASTDSNTIYF
D: TRBD2; size: .; J: TRBJ2-3; V: TRBV4-3; DNA: TGCGCCAGCAGCCAAGGGACTAGCGGGAGCACAGATACGCAGTATTTT; CDR3: CASSQGTSGSTDTQYF
D: TRBD2; size: .; J: TRBJ2-3; V: TRBV7-2; DNA: TGTGCCAGCAGCCAGTTTCGCGGGAGCTTGGGTACGCAGTATTTT; CDR3: CASSQFRGSLGTQYF